This is a list of T cell receptor beta chains from one sample in a study of PD-1 blockade in classical Hodgkin lymphoma. Generated by immunoSEQ multiplex PCR, the TCRdb table keeps only in-frame clones and is missing some. This table has tens of thousands of clones, about 90% appearing once. The source was peripheral blood mononuclear cells (PBMCs), collected before the fourth cycle of nivolumab. The receptors were gathered from a human donor with classical Hodgkin lymphoma. CDR3s include the opening cysteine and the closing phenylalanine or tryptophan. D genes are given only for firm matches. For some rows the clone size is stated as once, few or many, or as a class when expanded; others skip it.

V,J,size,D,length,CDR3,DNA
TRBV2,TRBJ2-5,-,TRBD2,15,CASSEGGGAVETQYF,TGTGCCAGCAGTGAAGGCGGGGGGGCCGTCGAGACCCAGTACTTC
TRBV5-1,TRBJ2-6,-,-,16,CASSLLTDPGANVLTF,TGCGCCAGCAGCTTGTTGACAGACCCTGGGGCCAACGTCCTGACTTTC
TRBV5-1,TRBJ1-1,-,TRBD1,14,CASSTGQGATEAFF,TGCGCCAGCAGCACCGGACAGGGGGCGACTGAAGCTTTCTTT
TRBV5-5,TRBJ2-1,-,TRBD1,17,CASSPIQGAGPEGEQFF,TGTGCCAGCAGCCCCATCCAGGGGGCGGGTCCGGAGGGCGAGCAGTTCTTC
TRBV5-6,TRBJ1-3,-,-,18,CASSLVGGQRASGNTIYF,TGTGCCAGCAGCTTGGTAGGCGGACAGAGAGCCTCTGGAAACACCATATATTTT
TRBV7-9,TRBJ2-3,-,TRBD2,16,CASSLNGGTLKDTQYF,TGTGCCAGCAGCTTAAACGGGGGGACCCTCAAGGATACGCAGTATTTT
TRBV5-1,TRBJ2-5,-,TRBD1,14,CASSPGGPGETQYF,TGCGCCAGCAGCCCAGGGGGCCCGGGAGAGACCCAGTACTTC
TRBV9,TRBJ2-7,-,-,17,CASSVGGLAGTPYEQYF,TGTGCCAGCAGCGTAGGTGGTTTGGCGGGGACGCCCTACGAGCAGTACTTC
TRBV9,TRBJ1-3,-,-,16,CASSAPGGEAGNTIYF,TGTGCCAGCAGCGCCCCCGGGGGCGAGGCGGGAAACACCATATATTTT
TRBV18,TRBJ2-2,-,-,14,CASSTTPNTGELFF,TGTGCCAGCTCAACGACTCCGAACACCGGGGAGCTGTTTTTT
TRBV5-6,TRBJ2-7,-,-,15,CASSSEAGTAYEQYF,TGTGCCAGCAGCTCAGAAGCCGGGACGGCATACGAGCAGTACTTC
TRBV11-2,TRBJ2-3,-,TRBD2,15,CASSFAGLAPDTQYF,TGTGCCAGCAGCTTCGCGGGACTAGCTCCAGATACGCAGTATTTT
TRBV7-9,TRBJ2-3,-,-,16,CASSLDRGHNTDTQYF,TGTGCCAGCAGCTTAGACCGGGGACACAACACAGATACGCAGTATTTT
TRBV4-1,TRBJ1-2,once,-,18,CASSHPGVGDGANYGYTF,TGCGCCAGCAGCCACCCCGGAGTTGGGGACGGAGCTAACTATGGCTACACCTTC
TRBV5-1,TRBJ2-5,-,-,13,CASSSDTAGTQYF,TGCGCCAGCAGCTCGGACACAGCAGGAACCCAGTACTTC
TRBV10-1,TRBJ2-5,-,-,15,CASSPGPGVSETQYF,TGCGCCAGCAGCCCGGGACCCGGCGTTTCAGAGACCCAGTACTTC
TRBV5-1,TRBJ2-3,-,-,15,CASSLESASTDTQYF,TGCGCCAGCAGCTTGGAGTCAGCAAGCACAGATACGCAGTATTTT
TRBV28,TRBJ2-7,-,TRBD1,14,CASCGAGGFYEQYF,TGTGCCAGCTGTGGGGCAGGGGGCTTCTACGAGCAGTACTTC
TRBV6-5,TRBJ1-2,once,-,15,CASSGAGAGDYGYTF,TGTGCCAGCTCGGGCGCGGGGGCGGGGGACTATGGCTACACCTTC
TRBV9,TRBJ1-1,-,TRBD1,14,CASSVTGMNTEAFF,TGTGCCAGCAGCGTGACAGGGATGAACACTGAAGCTTTCTTT
TRBV6-1,TRBJ1-5,-,-,14,CASSEYYSNQPQHF,TGTGCCAGCAGTGAGTACTATAGCAATCAGCCCCAGCATTTT
TRBV19,TRBJ1-1,-,-,15,CASSISETANTEAFF,TGTGCCAGTAGTATATCTGAGACAGCGAACACTGAAGCTTTCTTT
TRBV5-1,TRBJ1-1,-,-,16,CASSPGAGWVDTEAFF,TGCGCCAGCAGCCCGGGGGCAGGTTGGGTGGACACTGAAGCTTTCTTT
TRBV4-1,TRBJ1-3,-,-,15,CASSQLESSGNTIYF,TGCGCCAGCAGCCAGTTAGAAAGCTCTGGAAACACCATATATTTT
TRBV5-1,TRBJ1-5,few,-,13,CASSAQGDQPQHF,TGCGCCAGCAGCGCCCAGGGAGATCAGCCCCAGCATTTT
TRBV6-1,TRBJ2-7,-,-,15,CASSEGVGSAYEQYF,TGTGCCAGCAGTGAAGGGGTGGGGTCAGCCTACGAGCAGTACTTC
TRBV19,TRBJ1-6,-,-,12,CASSRQNSPLHF,TGTGCCAGTAGTCGACAGAATTCACCCCTCCACTTT
TRBV9,TRBJ1-1,few,TRBD1,14,CASSVVETGTKAFF,TGTGCCAGCAGCGTAGTTGAGACAGGGACAAAGGCTTTCTTT
TRBV7-2,TRBJ2-5,-,-,14,CASRTGTFQETQYF,TGTGCCAGCAGGACGGGGACTTTCCAAGAGACCCAGTACTTC
TRBV10-3,TRBJ1-5,-,-,14,CAISLVPGYQPQHF,TGTGCCATCAGCCTGGTGCCCGGTTACCAGCCCCAGCATTTT
TRBV5-1,TRBJ2-2,-,-,15,CASSLEGGTTGELFF,TGCGCCAGCAGCTTGGAGGGGGGAACCACCGGGGAGCTGTTTTTT
TRBV6-4,TRBJ1-4,-,-,13,CASSDVDNEKLFF,TGTGCCAGCAGTGACGTAGATAATGAAAAACTGTTTTTT
TRBV6-6,TRBJ1-6,-,-,14,CASRRGWDNSPLHF,TGTGCCAGCCGAAGGGGTTGGGATAATTCACCCCTCCACTTT
TRBV7-2,TRBJ1-1,-,TRBD1,14,CASSFTGGGTEAFF,TGTGCCAGCAGCTTCACAGGGGGCGGTACTGAAGCTTTCTTT
TRBV5-1,TRBJ1-1,few,-,14,CASSPAVGKGVAFF,TGCGCCAGCAGCCCCGCGGTAGGGAAGGGGGTAGCTTTCTTT
TRBV21-1,TRBJ1-1,few,-,15,CASSPNEGDNTEAFF,TGTGCCAGCAGCCCTAACGAGGGGGACAACACTGAAGCTTTCTTT
TRBV5-5,TRBJ1-4,-,TRBD1,15,CASSTGQGPNEKLFF,TGTGCCAGCAGCACGGGACAGGGACCTAATGAAAAACTGTTTTTT